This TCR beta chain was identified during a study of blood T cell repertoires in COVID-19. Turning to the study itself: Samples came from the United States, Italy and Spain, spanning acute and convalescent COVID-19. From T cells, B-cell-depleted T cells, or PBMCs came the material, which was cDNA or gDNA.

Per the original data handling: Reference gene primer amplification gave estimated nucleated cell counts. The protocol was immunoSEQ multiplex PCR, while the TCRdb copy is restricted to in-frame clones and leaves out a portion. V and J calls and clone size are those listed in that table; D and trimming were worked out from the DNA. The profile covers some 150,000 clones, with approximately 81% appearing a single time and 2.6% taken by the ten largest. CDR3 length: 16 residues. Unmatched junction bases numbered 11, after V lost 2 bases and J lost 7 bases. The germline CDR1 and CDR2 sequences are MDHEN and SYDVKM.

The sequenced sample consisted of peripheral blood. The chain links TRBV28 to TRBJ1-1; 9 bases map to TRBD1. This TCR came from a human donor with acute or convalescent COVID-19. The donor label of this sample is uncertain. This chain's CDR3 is CASSLSDGTGTYEAFF. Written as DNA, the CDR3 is TGTGCCAGCAGTTTAAGTGACGGGACAGGGACATATGAAGCTTTCTTT.